This T cell receptor beta chain was found in a study of shared clonotypes between healthy human individuals. Whole-study findings and limits: Four donors had around 5.2% of their naive CD4 clonotypes in common.

V lost 5 bases, J lost 1 base, and 21 bases lay in between. Germline V gene lookup returns CDR1 SEHNR and CDR2 FQNEAQ (reference sequence). The CDR3 has 18 amino acids. Of note for this clone: Antigen: not known.

The method was immunoSEQ multiplex PCR; TCRdb's version includes in-frame clones alone and lacks a portion of them. The sample holds some 2,500,000 clones, under 95% seen once. The clonotype comes from a man aged 18 to 30 in good health. Some clones in this sample may be carry-over from other donors' samples. The chain links TRBV7-9 to TRBJ2-4; D not certain. Sequenced: naive CD4+ T cells from PBMCs. Subset meaning: CD45RA+ positively selected. The CDR3 here is CASSPGPARGVAKNIQYF. The CDR3 nucleotides are TGTGCCAGCAGCCCGGGCCCAGCGCGTGGGGTCGCCAAAAACATTCAGTACTTC.